This TCR beta chain was captured by sequencing in a study of cytomegalovirus exposure and HLA in healthy donors. Study-level background: In an earlier analysis, approximately 120 million unique TCR beta sequences were found from 150 million to 200 million T cells. Study results and limitations: Whilst most TCR sequences proved rare, a subset of public TCRs occurred across many donors. The study listed 164 cytomegalovirus-associated TCR beta chains. Later analysis placed DRB1 highest and HLA-C lowest in TCR association rates, which differed by HLA locus.

The primer mix had 60 Vbeta and 13 Jbeta primers. TCRdb's copy holds only in-frame clones and misses some; the assay was immunoSEQ multiplex PCR. The sample shows some 76,000 clones, just over 70% of them seen only once. For this clone: Its antigen remains unknown.

The ends were cut back, 2 bases at V and 2 bases at J, with 8 bases in the middle. Looked up from germline, CDR1 is MDHEN and CDR2 is SYDVKM. CDR3 size: 14 residues. This receptor was identified in a man aged 55 to 70 in good health and CMV-seropositive. The material sequenced was PBMCs. The chain has TRBV28 and TRBJ2-3, with a possible D match to TRBD2 (5 bases). The CDR3 nucleotides are TGTGCCAGCAGTTTAGAGGGCACCACAGATACGCAGTATTTT. Residues: CASSLEGTTDTQYF.